This T cell receptor (beta chain) was identified in a study of early stage breast cancer tumors. Study details: Of fewer than 20 invasive breast tumors, about a dozen were hormone receptor-positive, HER2-negative.

Method: immunoSEQ multiplex PCR; TCRdb's copy keeps in-frame clones and lacks some. Of fewer than 30,000 clones in the sample, about 80% are singletons; the top ten hold roughly an eighth. Study-wide results and caveats: Most shared enriched TCRB sequences were commonly generated ones.

A note on this clone: Its antigen is as yet unknown.

Germline CDR1 and CDR2: LGHNA and YNFKEQ. J gave up 7 bases and V 3 bases, and 17 bases lay outside the gene matches. The length of the CDR3 is 19 residues. The chain employs TRBV4-2 and TRBJ2-1; 11 nucleotides match TRBD2. This TCR was sampled from a person between 60 and 70 years old with breast cancer. The specimen was blood. CDR3 sequence (DNA): TGTGCCAGCAGCCAGCCGGGACTAGCGGTGTCGTCCTTAGGGAATGAGCAGTTCTTC. It yields the protein CASSQPGLAVSSLGNEQFF.